Listed below are T cell receptor beta chains from one sample, sequenced in a study of type 1 regulatory T cells. MiXCR, applied by TCRdb to the reads, yields one record per CDR3 protein. There are 75,000 to 100,000 distinct CDR3 sequences in the sample; 31% occur only once, and around 2.2% lies in the top ten. The specimen was CD4+ T cells, either the whole sample or a sorted fraction (not recorded which). The receptors were gathered from a human donor in good health. Each CDR3 is given with its conserved first and last residue.

j_call,v_call,cdr3_aa
TRBJ2-1,TRBV5-1,CASSLALGGGGSSYNEQFF
TRBJ2-1,TRBV2,CARSGQTNEQFF
TRBJ2-5,TRBV7-3,CASSMTHQETQYF
TRBJ1-1,TRBV7-2,CASSLSNRDEAFF
TRBJ2-1,TRBV3-1,CASSQAGTGTDEQFF
TRBJ2-7,TRBV5-1,CASSSVTTGESAEQYF
TRBJ2-1,TRBV19,CASSFERDLDEQFF
TRBJ2-5,TRBV6-5,CASRASVAETQYF
TRBJ1-6,TRBV27,CASSPSSYNSPLHF
TRBJ2-5,TRBV20-1,CSARDMGGQETQYF
TRBJ2-2,TRBV4-1,CASSQSSTGELFF
TRBJ2-2,TRBV7-9,CASGRQVNTGELFF
TRBJ1-2,TRBV20-1,CSASTGAEDGYTF
TRBJ2-7,TRBV5-1,CASSLTQGGEEQYF
TRBJ1-5,TRBV21-1,CASRTDRKNQPQHF
TRBJ1-4,TRBV11-2,CASSFSGADGKLFF
TRBJ2-1,TRBV7-2,CASSLSLHSGGEQFF
TRBJ2-6,TRBV29-1,CSVEDRDSGANVLTF
TRBJ2-2,TRBV6-2/TRBV6-3,CASSLISGELFF
TRBJ2-4,TRBV3-1,CANSQEGNIQYF
TRBJ2-7,TRBV7-2,CASRQEARQYF
TRBJ2-1,TRBV7-2,CASSPSGRAYNEQFF
TRBJ2-1,TRBV19,CASNIDPGLEQFF
TRBJ2-7,TRBV20-1,CSARGRTGITYEQYF
TRBJ2-2,TRBV27,CASSSAGTYTGELFF
TRBJ2-1,TRBV7-9,CASSFRPGGNNEQFF
TRBJ1-2,TRBV6-2/TRBV6-3,CASREWADDRGHRGYTF
TRBJ2-7,TRBV5-1,CASSLGLVSVYEQYF
TRBJ2-3,TRBV5-1,CASSAREQGTDTQYF
TRBJ1-2,TRBV5-1,CASSLRQGDGYGYTF
TRBJ1-6,TRBV6-4,CASREQGASNSPLHF
TRBJ2-3,TRBV5-4,CASSSEMTTSTDTQYF
TRBJ2-2,TRBV11-2,CASSLGRWGGELFF
TRBJ2-1,TRBV5-1,CASSGRDRGTYNEQFF
TRBJ2-7,TRBV7-9,CASSGSGGNYEQYF
TRBJ2-2,TRBV3-1,CASSQFPVGLAGTTGELFF
TRBJ2-2,TRBV7-2,CASSLSGPQGAGVTGELFF
TRBJ2-7,TRBV5-1,CASSLTRVSLHEQYF
TRBJ2-7,TRBV28,CASSPPGRVGYEQYF
TRBJ2-7,TRBV10-2,CASSHEGTEQYF